This record looks at one T cell receptor beta chain sequence and its context. These data come from a study of cytomegalovirus exposure and HLA in healthy donors. Study information: The Caucasian-associated ancestry cluster contained about 80% of the roughly 400 genotyped donors.

The PCR made use of 60 Vbeta and 13 Jbeta primers. Sequencing was performed with immunoSEQ multiplex PCR; in TCRdb, only in-frame clones are kept and a portion is missing. The table lists more than 95,000 clones, 80% of them singletons. The CDR3 sequence is 12 residues long. Trimming took 2 bases from V and 3 from J, leaving 5 bases between them. The germline V gene encodes CDR1 SGHNT and CDR2 YYREEE (reference sequence). The origin of this receptor is a man younger than 40 in good health and CMV-seropositive. Sequenced input: PBMCs. The chain carries TRBV5-4 and TRBJ2-5; a possible D gene is TRBD2 (5 bases). The CDR3 coding sequence is TGTGCCAGCAGCTTCGGGGAAGAGACCCAGTACTTC. Its translation: CASSFGEETQYF.